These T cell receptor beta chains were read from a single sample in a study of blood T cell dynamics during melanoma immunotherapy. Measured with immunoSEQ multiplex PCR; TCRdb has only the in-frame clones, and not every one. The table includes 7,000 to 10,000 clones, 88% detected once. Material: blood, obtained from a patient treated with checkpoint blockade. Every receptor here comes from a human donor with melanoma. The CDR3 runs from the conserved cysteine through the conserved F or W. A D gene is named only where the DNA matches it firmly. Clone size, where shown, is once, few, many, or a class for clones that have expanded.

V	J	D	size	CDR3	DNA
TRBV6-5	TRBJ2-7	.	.	CASSSEWEQYF	TGTGCCAGCAGTTCTGAGTGGGAGCAGTACTTC
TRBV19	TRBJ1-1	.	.	CASSTGAEAFF	TGTGCCAGTAGTACTGGCGCGGAAGCTTTCTTT
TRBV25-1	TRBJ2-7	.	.	CASSAAGTARVYEQYF	TGTGCCAGCAGTGCTGCCGGGACGGCGAGGGTCTACGAGCAGTACTTC
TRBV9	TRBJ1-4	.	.	CASSYSGAPNEKLFF	TGTGCCAGCAGCTACTCGGGGGCCCCTAATGAAAAACTGTTTTTT
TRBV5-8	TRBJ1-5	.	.	CASSLVVTAYSNQPQHF	TGTGCCAGCAGCTTGGTGGTGACAGCCTATAGCAATCAGCCCCAGCATTTT
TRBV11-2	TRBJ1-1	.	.	CASSQGVGRQARLEAFF	TGTGCCAGCAGCCAAGGAGTAGGCAGGCAGGCCCGTTTGGAAGCTTTCTTT
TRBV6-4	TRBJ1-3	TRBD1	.	CASRSGGEVSGNTIYF	TGTGCCAGCAGATCAGGGGGCGAAGTCTCTGGAAACACCATATATTTT
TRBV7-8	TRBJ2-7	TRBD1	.	CASSLVTGGYEQYF	TGTGCCAGCAGCTTAGTGACAGGGGGGTACGAGCAGTACTTC
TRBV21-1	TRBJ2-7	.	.	CASSKFSPARVLQQYF	TGTGCCAGCAGCAAATTTTCTCCTGCTCGCGTCCTCCAGCAGTACTTC
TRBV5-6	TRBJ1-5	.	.	CASSGSRRGGNQPQHF	TGTGCCAGCAGTGGCTCCCGTCGGGGGGGCAATCAGCCCCAGCATTTT
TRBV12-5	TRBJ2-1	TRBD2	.	CASGLAGDSEQFF	TGTGCTAGTGGTTTAGCGGGAGATAGTGAGCAGTTCTTC
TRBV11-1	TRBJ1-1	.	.	CASSFHRNTEAFF	TGTGCCAGCAGCTTTCACAGGAACACTGAAGCTTTCTTT
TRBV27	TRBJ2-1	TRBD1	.	CASSPGQGSPSYNEQFF	TGTGCCAGCAGTCCGGGACAGGGGTCGCCCTCCTACAATGAGCAGTTCTTC
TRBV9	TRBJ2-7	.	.	CASSPGRGEQYF	TGTGCCAGCAGCCCCGGGAGAGGCGAGCAGTACTTC
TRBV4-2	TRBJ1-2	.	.	CASSQDSAEDYGYTF	TGTGCCAGCAGCCAAGATTCCGCCGAAGACTATGGCTACACCTTC
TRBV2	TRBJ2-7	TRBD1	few	CASRQGSYEQYF	TGTGCCAGCCGACAGGGCTCCTACGAGCAGTACTTC
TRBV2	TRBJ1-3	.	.	CASSRGFGNTIYF	TGTGCCAGCAGCAGGGGTTTCGGAAACACCATATATTTT
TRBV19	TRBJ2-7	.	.	CASSIERGEQYF	TGTGCCAGTAGTATAGAGCGGGGCGAGCAGTACTTC
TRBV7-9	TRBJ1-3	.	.	CASSLAAGSGNTIYF	TGTGCCAGCAGCTTAGCGGCGGGATCGGGAAACACCATATATTTT
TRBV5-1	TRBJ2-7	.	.	CASSLRQGHPYEQYF	TGCGCCAGCAGCTTGAGGCAGGGCCACCCCTACGAGCAGTACTTC
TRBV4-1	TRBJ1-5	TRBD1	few	CASSRDRGRGQPQHF	TGCGCCAGCAGCCGAGACAGGGGGCGAGGTCAGCCCCAGCATTTT
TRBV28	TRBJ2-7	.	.	CASSHRWVKDEQYF	TGTGCCAGCAGTCACAGGTGGGTAAAGGACGAGCAGTACTTC